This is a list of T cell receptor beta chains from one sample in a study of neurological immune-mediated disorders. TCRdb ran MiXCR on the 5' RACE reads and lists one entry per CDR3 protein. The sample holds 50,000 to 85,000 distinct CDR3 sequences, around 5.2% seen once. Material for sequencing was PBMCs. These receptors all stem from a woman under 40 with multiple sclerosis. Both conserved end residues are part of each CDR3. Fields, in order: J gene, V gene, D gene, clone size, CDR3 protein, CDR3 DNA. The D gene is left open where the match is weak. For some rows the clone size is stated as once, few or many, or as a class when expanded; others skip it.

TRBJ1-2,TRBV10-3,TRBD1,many,CATQTGQDGYTF,TGTGCCACGCAGACAGGACAGGATGGCTACACCTTC
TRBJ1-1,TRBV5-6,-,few,CASSVRVTEAFF,TGTGCCAGCAGCGTAAGGGTAACTGAAGCTTTCTTT
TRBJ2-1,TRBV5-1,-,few,CASSSESSYNEQFF,TGCGCCAGCAGCTCGGAAAGCTCCTACAATGAGCAGTTCTTC
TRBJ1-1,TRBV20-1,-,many,CSASPRRRHRMNTEAFF,TGCAGTGCTAGCCCCCGCAGGCGACATAGGATGAACACTGAAGCTTTCTTT
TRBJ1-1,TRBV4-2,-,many,CASSQEHRLNTEAFF,TGTGCCAGCAGCCAAGAGCACAGATTGAACACTGAAGCTTTCTTT
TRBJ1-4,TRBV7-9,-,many,CASSLVASNEKLFF,TGTGCCAGCAGCTTAGTCGCGTCTAATGAAAAACTGTTTTTT
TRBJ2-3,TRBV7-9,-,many,CASSLFPASTDTQYF,TGTGCCAGCAGCTTATTCCCTGCCAGCACAGATACGCAGTATTTT
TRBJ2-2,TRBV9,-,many,CASSVDWGHLNTGELFF,TGTGCCAGCAGCGTAGATTGGGGGCACTTGAACACCGGGGAGCTGTTTTTT
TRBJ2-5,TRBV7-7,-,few,CASSLGLTRQEETQYF,TGTGCTAGCAGCTTAGGTTTGACGAGACAAGAAGAGACCCAGTACTTC
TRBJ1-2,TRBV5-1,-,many,CASSTGLLGRLQDYGYTF,TGCGCCAGCAGCACCGGTCTTTTAGGCCGGTTACAAGACTATGGCTACACCTTC
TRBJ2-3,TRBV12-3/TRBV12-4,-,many,CASRRSTDTQYF,TGTGCCAGCAGAAGATCCACAGATACGCAGTATTTT
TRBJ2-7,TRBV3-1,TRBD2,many,CASRLSGGNEQYF,TGTGCCAGCAGACTTAGCGGGGGGAACGAGCAGTACTTC
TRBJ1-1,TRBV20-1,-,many,CSASRPNTEAFF,TGCAGTGCTAGCCGGCCGAACACTGAAGCTTTCTTT
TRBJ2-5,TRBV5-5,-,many,CASSPPPGGQETQYF,TGTGCCAGCAGCCCCCCCCCCGGCGGACAAGAGACCCAGTACTTC
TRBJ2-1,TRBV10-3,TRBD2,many,CAIRGSSGGNEQFF,TGTGCCATCAGGGGGTCTAGCGGGGGCAATGAGCAGTTCTTC
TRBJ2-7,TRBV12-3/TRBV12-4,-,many,CASSLSRETEQYF,TGTGCCAGCAGTTTATCCCGGGAAACCGAGCAGTACTTC
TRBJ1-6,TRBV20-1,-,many,CSSKLGRENSPLHF,TGCAGTTCGAAGTTGGGCAGGGAAAATTCACCCCTCCACTTT
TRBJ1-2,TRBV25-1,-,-,CASSRSTVGGYTF,TGTGCCAGCAGCAGGAGTACCGTTGGAGGCTACACCTTC
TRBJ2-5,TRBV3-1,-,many,CASSQAQISFQETQYF,TGTGCCAGCAGCCAGGCTCAAATATCGTTTCAAGAGACCCAGTACTTC
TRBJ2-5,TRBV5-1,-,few,CASSLSGEETQYF,TGCGCCAGCAGCTTGTCAGGGGAAGAGACCCAGTACTTC
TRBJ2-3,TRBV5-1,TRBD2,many,CASSPGTSTTDTQYF,TGCGCCAGCAGCCCAGGGACTAGCACCACAGATACGCAGTATTTT
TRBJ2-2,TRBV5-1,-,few,CASSEAQGRGELFF,TGCGCCAGCAGCGAGGCCCAGGGGAGGGGGGAGCTGTTTTTT
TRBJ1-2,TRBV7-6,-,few,CAIQSGQGDGYTF,TGTGCCATCCAATCCGGGCAGGGCGATGGCTACACCTTC
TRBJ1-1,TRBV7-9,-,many,CASSPRDSHTEAFF,TGTGCCAGCAGCCCCCGGGACTCCCACACTGAAGCTTTCTTT
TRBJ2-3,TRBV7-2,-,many,CASSHPPSTDTQYF,TGTGCCAGCAGCCACCCGCCAAGCACAGATACGCAGTATTTT
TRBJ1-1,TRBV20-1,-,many,CSAAGTVNTEAFF,TGCAGTGCCGCCGGGACGGTGAACACTGAAGCTTTCTTT
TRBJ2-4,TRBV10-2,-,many,CASSDSDRAKNIQYF,TGCGCCAGCAGTGACTCGGACAGAGCCAAAAACATTCAGTACTTC
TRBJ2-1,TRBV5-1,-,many,CASSATGGDYNEQFF,TGCGCCAGCAGCGCTACAGGGGGGGATTACAATGAGCAGTTCTTC
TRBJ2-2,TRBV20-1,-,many,CSAPDLVTGELFF,TGCAGTGCGCCGGACCTCGTCACCGGGGAGCTGTTTTTT
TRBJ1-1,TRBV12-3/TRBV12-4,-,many,CASSPGPGSAFF,TGTGCCAGCAGCCCGGGTCCGGGGTCGGCTTTCTTT
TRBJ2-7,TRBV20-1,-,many,CSARVVDYEQYF,TGCAGTGCTAGGGTAGTGGACTACGAGCAGTACTTC
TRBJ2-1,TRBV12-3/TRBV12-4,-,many,CASSLGAGATPWDEQFF,TGTGCCAGCAGTTTAGGAGCAGGGGCGACCCCCTGGGATGAGCAGTTCTTC
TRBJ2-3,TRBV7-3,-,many,CASSLKPAGVADTQYF,TGTGCCAGCAGCTTAAAGCCGGCAGGGGTAGCAGATACGCAGTATTTT
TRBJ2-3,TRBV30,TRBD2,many,CAWALAGGHTDTQYF,TGTGCCTGGGCACTAGCGGGGGGTCACACAGATACGCAGTATTTT
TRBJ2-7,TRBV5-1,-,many,CASRRTVSSYEQYF,TGCGCCAGCAGAAGGACTGTGAGCTCCTACGAGCAGTACTTC
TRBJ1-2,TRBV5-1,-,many,CASSSTDPLYGYTF,TGCGCCAGCAGCTCTACGGACCCGCTCTATGGCTACACCTTC
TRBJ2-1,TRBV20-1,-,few,CSASRAFGNEQFF,TGCAGTGCTAGTCGAGCATTCGGGAATGAGCAGTTCTTC
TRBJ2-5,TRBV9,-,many,CASSPTGRKETQYF,TGTGCCAGCAGCCCCACCGGGAGAAAAGAGACCCAGTACTTC
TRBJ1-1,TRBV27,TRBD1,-,CASRGDRGSTEAFF,TGTGCCAGCAGGGGGGACAGGGGCAGCACTGAAGCTTTCTTT
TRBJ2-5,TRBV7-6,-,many,CASSLGVGFVEETQYF,TGTGCCAGCAGCTTAGGGGTAGGGTTTGTGGAAGAGACCCAGTACTTC
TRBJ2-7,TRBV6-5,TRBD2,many,CASRRLAGGDYEQYF,TGTGCCAGCAGGAGACTAGCGGGAGGGGACTACGAGCAGTACTTC
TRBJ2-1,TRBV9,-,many,CASSVAPANYNEQFF,TGTGCCAGCAGCGTAGCTCCAGCGAACTACAATGAGCAGTTCTTC
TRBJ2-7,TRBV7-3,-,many,CASSLSRPYEQYF,TGTGCCAGCAGCTTAAGCAGACCCTACGAGCAGTACTTC
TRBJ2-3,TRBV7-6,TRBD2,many,CASSSLAGGRGDTQYF,TGTGCCAGCAGCTCCTTAGCGGGGGGCCGTGGAGATACGCAGTATTTT
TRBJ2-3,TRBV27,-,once,CASMDPLDTQYF,TGTGCCAGCATGGACCCCTTAGATACGCAGTATTTT
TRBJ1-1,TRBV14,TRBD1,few,CASSQDPQGDTEAFF,TGTGCCAGCAGCCAAGATCCACAGGGGGACACTGAAGCTTTCTTT
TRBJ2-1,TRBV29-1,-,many,CSVRPSSYNEQFF,TGCAGCGTAAGGCCTAGCTCCTACAATGAGCAGTTCTTC
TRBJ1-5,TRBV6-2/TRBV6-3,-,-,CASGSLTESNQPQNF,TGTGCCAGCGGGTCTCTGACAGAAAGCAATCAGCCCCAGAATTTT
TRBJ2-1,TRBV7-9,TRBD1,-,CASSPDRGAYNEQFF,TGTGCCAGCAGCCCCGACAGGGGGGCCTACAATGAGCAGTTCTTC
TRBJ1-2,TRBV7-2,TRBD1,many,CASSSKDRDGYGYTF,TGTGCCAGCAGCTCCAAAGACAGGGATGGCTATGGCTACACCTTC
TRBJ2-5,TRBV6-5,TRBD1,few,CASSTRRDRGRRETQYF,TGTGCCAGCAGTACACGGCGGGACAGGGGGCGCCGAGAGACCCAGTACTTC
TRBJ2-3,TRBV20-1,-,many,CSATSTDTQYF,TGCAGTGCAACTAGCACAGATACGCAGTATTTT